The rows below give T cell receptor beta chains drawn from one sample of a study of blood T cells in healthy people across ages. One entry per CDR3 protein, called by TCRdb with MiXCR from the 5' RACE reads. This table holds hundreds of thousands of distinct CDR3 sequences, 40% to 50% found once. Sequenced material: blood. These receptors originate from a man aged 60 to 69 in good health. The CDR3 runs from the conserved cysteine through the conserved F or W. The D gene is left open where the match is weak. A clone size is listed for some rows: how often the clone was seen (once, few, many), or a class if it is expanded.

CDR3aa: CASSLDRVGNSPLHF; CDR3nt: TGTGCCAGCAGCTTAGACAGGGTTGGTAATTCACCCCTCCACTTT; abundance: many; j_gene: TRBJ1-6; d_gene: .; v_gene: TRBV7-2
CDR3aa: CASSSLGTGFYEQYF; CDR3nt: TGTGCCAGCAGTTCCCTAGGGACAGGGTTTTACGAGCAGTACTTC; abundance: few; j_gene: TRBJ2-7; d_gene: TRBD1; v_gene: TRBV27
CDR3aa: CASSVGTGGETQYF; CDR3nt: TGTGCCAGCAGCGTTGGGACAGGGGGAGAGACCCAGTACTTC; abundance: .; j_gene: TRBJ2-5; d_gene: TRBD1; v_gene: TRBV11-2
CDR3aa: CSASRPGGVTNTIYF; CDR3nt: TGCAGTGCTAGTAGGCCAGGAGGGGTTACAAACACCATATATTTT; abundance: .; j_gene: TRBJ1-3; d_gene: .; v_gene: TRBV20-1
CDR3aa: CASSSSIALVETQYF; CDR3nt: TGTGCCAGCAGCTCCAGTATTGCGCTGGTGGAGACCCAGTACTTC; abundance: many; j_gene: TRBJ2-5; d_gene: .; v_gene: TRBV11-2
CDR3aa: CARLPGQGYSTPTYEQYF; CDR3nt: TGTGCCAGGTTACCGGGACAGGGGTATTCAACGCCGACCTACGAGCAGTACTTC; abundance: few; j_gene: TRBJ2-7; d_gene: .; v_gene: TRBV21-1
CDR3aa: CAWSVDHTDTQYF; CDR3nt: TGTGCCTGGAGTGTAGACCACACAGATACGCAGTATTTT; abundance: .; j_gene: TRBJ2-3; d_gene: .; v_gene: TRBV30
CDR3aa: CASSSTTGDGEQYF; CDR3nt: TGTGCTAGCAGCTCAACCACGGGAGATGGCGAGCAGTACTTC; abundance: .; j_gene: TRBJ2-7; d_gene: .; v_gene: TRBV7-7
CDR3aa: CASSQSQGGPATNEKLFF; CDR3nt: TGCGCCAGCAGCCAATCACAGGGAGGACCTGCAACTAATGAAAAACTGTTTTTT; abundance: few; j_gene: TRBJ1-4; d_gene: .; v_gene: TRBV4-3
CDR3aa: CSARNLDRDDGELFF; CDR3nt: TGCAGTGCTAGAAACCTAGACAGGGATGACGGGGAGCTGTTTTTT; abundance: .; j_gene: TRBJ2-2; d_gene: TRBD1; v_gene: TRBV20-1
CDR3aa: CAWSVREYSNQPQHF; CDR3nt: TGTGCCTGGAGTGTGAGGGAATATAGCAATCAGCCCCAGCATTTT; abundance: .; j_gene: TRBJ1-5; d_gene: .; v_gene: TRBV30
CDR3aa: CASSLEGTGGTEAFF; CDR3nt: TGCGCCAGCAGCTTGGAGGGGACAGGAGGGACTGAAGCTTTCTTT; abundance: .; j_gene: TRBJ1-1; d_gene: TRBD1; v_gene: TRBV5-1
CDR3aa: CASSPASGQSSTPLHF; CDR3nt: TGTGCCAGCAGTCCAGCCTCGGGACAATCCTCAACCCCCCTCCACTTT; abundance: few; j_gene: TRBJ1-6; d_gene: .; v_gene: TRBV12-3/TRBV12-4
CDR3aa: CASSSAGGPGMSDTRYF; CDR3nt: TGTGCCAGCAGCTCGGCGGGGGGGCCAGGTATGAGCGATACGCGGTATTTT; abundance: .; j_gene: TRBJ2-3; d_gene: TRBD2; v_gene: TRBV7-3
CDR3aa: CSASGGGRINEQYF; CDR3nt: TGCAGTGCCAGTGGCGGGGGCAGGATTAACGAGCAGTACTTC; abundance: .; j_gene: TRBJ2-7; d_gene: .; v_gene: TRBV20-1
CDR3aa: CASSARDQSAADTQYF; CDR3nt: TGTGCCAGTAGTGCCCGGGATCAGAGTGCTGCAGATACGCAGTATTTT; abundance: .; j_gene: TRBJ2-3; d_gene: .; v_gene: TRBV19
CDR3aa: CSARPRELGETQYF; CDR3nt: TGCAGTGCTAGACCCCGGGAACTAGGAGAGACCCAGTACTTC; abundance: few; j_gene: TRBJ2-5; d_gene: .; v_gene: TRBV20-1
CDR3aa: CAISESPETQYF; CDR3nt: TGTGCCATCAGTGAGTCCCCAGAGACCCAGTACTTC; abundance: many; j_gene: TRBJ2-5; d_gene: .; v_gene: TRBV10-3
CDR3aa: CASSAGVQGDDEQYF; CDR3nt: TGTGCCAGCAGTGCAGGGGTACAGGGGGACGACGAGCAGTACTTC; abundance: .; j_gene: TRBJ2-7; d_gene: TRBD1; v_gene: TRBV12-3/TRBV12-4
CDR3aa: CASSFGGQGDGEKLFF; CDR3nt: TGTGCCAGCAGTTTTGGGGGACAGGGGGACGGTGAAAAACTGTTTTTT; abundance: .; j_gene: TRBJ1-4; d_gene: TRBD1; v_gene: TRBV28
CDR3aa: CASKVEGETQYF; CDR3nt: TGTGCCAGCAAGGTTGAGGGAGAGACCCAGTACTTC; abundance: once; j_gene: TRBJ2-5; d_gene: .; v_gene: TRBV6-6
CDR3aa: CSARDLGGLVARNEQYF; CDR3nt: TGCAGTGCTAGAGATCTGGGTGGGCTAGTCGCCAGAAACGAGCAGTACTTC; abundance: few; j_gene: TRBJ2-7; d_gene: .; v_gene: TRBV20-1
CDR3aa: CASSEVYDDNQPQHF; CDR3nt: TGTGCCAGCAGTGAAGTTTACGACGACAATCAGCCCCAGCATTTT; abundance: few; j_gene: TRBJ1-5; d_gene: .; v_gene: TRBV2
CDR3aa: CASSDRHGSPLHF; CDR3nt: TGTGCCAGCAGCGACCGACACGGATCACCCCTCCACTTT; abundance: few; j_gene: TRBJ1-6; d_gene: .; v_gene: TRBV7-2
CDR3aa: CASSLAGTGAVVSYEQYF; CDR3nt: TGTGCCAGCAGCTTGGCCGGGACAGGGGCCGTCGTATCCTACGAGCAGTACTTC; abundance: .; j_gene: TRBJ2-7; d_gene: TRBD1; v_gene: TRBV5-5
CDR3aa: CASGRDRDYEQYF; CDR3nt: TGCGCCAGCGGCCGGGACAGGGATTACGAGCAGTACTTC; abundance: .; j_gene: TRBJ2-7; d_gene: TRBD1; v_gene: TRBV5-1
CDR3aa: CASSLYSRAGKRDTQYF; CDR3nt: TGTGCCAGCAGCTTATACAGCCGAGCGGGGAAGAGGGATACGCAGTATTTT; abundance: .; j_gene: TRBJ2-3; d_gene: TRBD2; v_gene: TRBV7-2
CDR3aa: CASNRAGESYNEQFF; CDR3nt: TGTGCCAGCAACCGAGCGGGAGAGTCCTACAATGAGCAGTTCTTC; abundance: .; j_gene: TRBJ2-1; d_gene: TRBD2; v_gene: TRBV11-3
CDR3aa: CASSSRGPYEQYF; CDR3nt: TGTGCCAGCAGCTCCCGTGGGCCCTACGAGCAGTACTTC; abundance: many; j_gene: TRBJ2-7; d_gene: .; v_gene: TRBV7-9
CDR3aa: CSASGGPSSYEQYF; CDR3nt: TGCAGTGCTAGTGGTGGGCCTAGCTCCTACGAGCAGTACTTC; abundance: few; j_gene: TRBJ2-7; d_gene: .; v_gene: TRBV20-1
CDR3aa: CASSQDRGQQETQYF; CDR3nt: TGCGCCAGCAGCCAAGATAGGGGACAGCAAGAGACCCAGTACTTC; abundance: few; j_gene: TRBJ2-5; d_gene: TRBD1; v_gene: TRBV4-3
CDR3aa: CASLPRANYGYTF; CDR3nt: TGTGCCAGCTTGCCCCGAGCTAACTATGGCTACACCTTC; abundance: few; j_gene: TRBJ1-2; d_gene: .; v_gene: TRBV12-3/TRBV12-4
CDR3aa: CASSASGQEYNEQFF; CDR3nt: TGCGCCAGCAGCGCATCGGGACAGGAATACAATGAGCAGTTCTTC; abundance: few; j_gene: TRBJ2-1; d_gene: TRBD1; v_gene: TRBV5-1
CDR3aa: CAGSQERGYEQYF; CDR3nt: TGCGCCGGCAGCCAAGAGAGAGGATACGAGCAGTACTTC; abundance: few; j_gene: TRBJ2-7; d_gene: .; v_gene: TRBV4-3
CDR3aa: CASRPRDRPNTEAFF; CDR3nt: TGTGCCAGCAGGCCCCGGGACAGGCCGAACACTGAAGCTTTCTTT; abundance: .; j_gene: TRBJ1-1; d_gene: TRBD1; v_gene: TRBV12-3/TRBV12-4
CDR3aa: CASSQDERDSYGCTF; CDR3nt: TGCGCCAGCAGCCAAGATGAAAGGGACAGCTATGGCTGCACCTTC; abundance: .; j_gene: TRBJ1-2; d_gene: TRBD1; v_gene: TRBV4-3
CDR3aa: CASADRGYEQYF; CDR3nt: TGCGCCAGCGCGGACAGGGGTTACGAGCAGTACTTC; abundance: .; j_gene: TRBJ2-7; d_gene: TRBD1; v_gene: TRBV5-1
CDR3aa: CSASRSDTGELFF; CDR3nt: TGCAGTGCTAGTCGGTCGGACACCGGGGAGCTGTTTTTT; abundance: .; j_gene: TRBJ2-2; d_gene: .; v_gene: TRBV20-1
CDR3aa: CASSDEAGSSYEQYF; CDR3nt: TGTGCCAGCAGCGACGAGGCAGGAAGCTCCTACGAGCAGTACTTC; abundance: .; j_gene: TRBJ2-7; d_gene: .; v_gene: TRBV7-6
CDR3aa: CASSPSPSSYNEQYF; CDR3nt: TGTGCCAGCAGCCCTTCTCCCAGCTCCTACAATGAGCAGTACTTC; abundance: .; j_gene: TRBJ2-7; d_gene: .; v_gene: TRBV7-2
CDR3aa: CASSQDSLKQYF; CDR3nt: TGCGCCAGCAGCCAGGACAGCCTCAAGCAGTACTTC; abundance: .; j_gene: TRBJ2-4; d_gene: .; v_gene: TRBV4-1
CDR3aa: CASSLREEGAIDTQYF; CDR3nt: TGTGCCAGCAGCTTACGAGAGGAGGGGGCCATAGATACGCAGTATTTT; abundance: .; j_gene: TRBJ2-3; d_gene: .; v_gene: TRBV11-2
CDR3aa: CASSLVAPHEQYF; CDR3nt: TGTGCCAGCAGTTTAGTCGCCCCCCACGAGCAGTACTTC; abundance: many; j_gene: TRBJ2-7; d_gene: .; v_gene: TRBV12-3/TRBV12-4
CDR3aa: CSVEFRDERTIYF; CDR3nt: TGCAGCGTTGAGTTTAGGGATGAACGGACCATATATTTT; abundance: .; j_gene: TRBJ1-3; d_gene: .; v_gene: TRBV29-1
CDR3aa: CSAEVAGEGTQYF; CDR3nt: TGCAGTGCTGAAGTGGCGGGGGAGGGGACCCAGTACTTC; abundance: .; j_gene: TRBJ2-5; d_gene: TRBD2; v_gene: TRBV20-1
CDR3aa: CASSLDGIYYEQYF; CDR3nt: TGTGCCAGCAGCTTGGACGGGATATACTACGAGCAGTACTTC; abundance: .; j_gene: TRBJ2-7; d_gene: .; v_gene: TRBV7-2
CDR3aa: CASSLAGETDTQYF; CDR3nt: TGTGCCAGCAGCTTAGCGGGGGAAACAGATACGCAGTATTTT; abundance: few; j_gene: TRBJ2-3; d_gene: .; v_gene: TRBV7-6
CDR3aa: CAWNPGQGDTEAFF; CDR3nt: TGTGCCTGGAATCCGGGACAGGGGGACACTGAAGCTTTCTTT; abundance: .; j_gene: TRBJ1-1; d_gene: TRBD1; v_gene: TRBV30
CDR3aa: CASSPFLEQGAWNEQFF; CDR3nt: TGTGCCAGCAGCCCCTTCTTGGAGCAGGGGGCATGGAATGAGCAGTTCTTC; abundance: .; j_gene: TRBJ2-1; d_gene: TRBD1; v_gene: TRBV12-3/TRBV12-4